Given below is one T cell receptor (beta chain) in context. This specimen belongs to a study of cytomegalovirus exposure and HLA in healthy donors. With 4 bases clipped from V and 6 bases from J, the junction kept 7 bases outside the gene matches. The CDR3 totals 13 residues. CDR1 is SGHRS and CDR2 is YFSETQ in the germline V gene. 60 Vbeta and 13 Jbeta primers were used in PCR. Data came from immunoSEQ multiplex PCR; TCRdb stores just in-frame clones and leaves some out. The sample has 200,000 or so clones, approximately 82% seen once. Sequenced input: PBMCs. The chain couples TRBV5-1 to TRBJ2-7; 7 nucleotides agree with TRBD1. This TCR derives from a male donor in good health and CMV-seronegative. DNA for the CDR3: TGCGCCAGCAGCGAAGCTACAGGGGTCGAGCAGTACTTC. This sequence encodes CASSEATGVEQYF.